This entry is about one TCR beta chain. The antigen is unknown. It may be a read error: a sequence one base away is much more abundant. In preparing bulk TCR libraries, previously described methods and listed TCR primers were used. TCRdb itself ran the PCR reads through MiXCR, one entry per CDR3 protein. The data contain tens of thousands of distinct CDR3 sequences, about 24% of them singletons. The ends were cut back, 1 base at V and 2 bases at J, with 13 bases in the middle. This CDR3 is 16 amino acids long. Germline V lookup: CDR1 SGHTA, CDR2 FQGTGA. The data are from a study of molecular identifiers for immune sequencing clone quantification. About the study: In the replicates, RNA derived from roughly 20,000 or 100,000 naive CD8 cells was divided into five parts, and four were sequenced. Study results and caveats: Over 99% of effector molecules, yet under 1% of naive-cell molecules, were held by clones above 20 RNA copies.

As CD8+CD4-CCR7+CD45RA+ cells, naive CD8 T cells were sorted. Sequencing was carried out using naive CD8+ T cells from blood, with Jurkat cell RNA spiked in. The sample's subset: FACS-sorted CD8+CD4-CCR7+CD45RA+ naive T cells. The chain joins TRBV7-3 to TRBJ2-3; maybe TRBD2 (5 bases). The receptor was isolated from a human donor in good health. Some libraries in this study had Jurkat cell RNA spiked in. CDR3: CASSLSSIGITDTQYF. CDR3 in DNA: TGTGCCAGCAGCTTAAGTAGTATCGGGATCACAGATACGCAGTATTTT.